This TCR beta chain was recovered during a study of blood T cell repertoires in COVID-19. As for the study in general: The cDNA or gDNA used as material had been derived from T cells, B-cell-depleted T cells, or PBMCs.

This CDR3 is built from 14 residues. V lost 3 bases and J lost 6; bases outside the gene matches: 4. Per the germline V gene, CDR1 is SGHNT and CDR2 is YYREEE (reference sequence). TCRdb's copy holds only in-frame clones and misses some; the assay was immunoSEQ multiplex PCR. The sample holds over 100,000 clones, 70% to 90% seen once. This clone was observed once. The gene calls are TRBV5-4 and TRBJ2-7; 12 bases are shared with TRBD1. Sequencing was performed on peripheral blood. The TCR sequence derives from a man in his forties with acute or convalescent COVID-19. CDR3 coding DNA: TGTGCCAGCAGCTGGGGGACAGGGGGCATCGAGCAGTACTTC. Residues: CASSWGTGGIEQYF.